The next 13 T cell receptor beta chains were all read from a single sample in a study of shared clonotypes between healthy human individuals. This table comes from immunoSEQ multiplex PCR, and its TCRdb copy is limited to in-frame clones, with some not included. Among roughly 2.1 million clones, about 92% were seen once, and the ten largest hold 1.7%. CD45RO-negative CD8 cells positively selected for CCR7 made up the naive population, which excluded terminally differentiated effector memory CD45RA+ cells. Sequenced: naive CD8+ T cells from PBMCs. All receptors come from a man younger than 30 in good health. Some clones in this sample may be carry-over from other donors' samples.

This chain joins TRBV9 and TRBJ2-1; D is possibly TRBD2 (6 bases). In germline, CDR1 is SGDLS, CDR2 YYNGEE. Trimming took off 4 bases at V and 5 bases at J, with 16 bases between the two ends. The CDR3 consists of 15 residues. The CDR3 DNA is TGTGCCAGCAGCTCTCCGGACTACCTAGACAATGAGCAGTTCTTC. Residues: CASSSPDYLDNEQFF.

This chain joins TRBV9 and TRBJ2-3, with D maybe TRBD2 (5 bases). The CDR3 length is 15 residues. The V gene lost 4 bases and the J gene lost 2 bases, with 14 bases spanning the gap. Germline CDR1 reads SGDLS; CDR2 reads YYNGEE. CDR3 region: CASSLRGLDTDTQYF. CDR3 nucleotide sequence: TGTGCCAGCAGCCTCCGAGGACTCGACACAGATACGCAGTATTTT.

This chain joins TRBV9 and TRBJ2-1; D gene ambiguous. The CDR3 is made up of 16 amino acids. Looked up from germline, CDR1 is SGDLS and CDR2 is YYNGEE. V was cut by 0 bases and J by 1 base, with 11 bases left in between. This CDR3 is CASSVADLGSYNEQFF. CDR3 in DNA: TGTGCCAGCAGCGTAGCCGACTTAGGATCCTACAATGAGCAGTTCTTC. The variable domain in full, completed from reference TRBV9 and TRBJ2-1, reads DSGVTQTPKHLITATGQRVTLRCSPRSGDLSVYWYQQSLDQGLQFLIQYYNGEERAKGNILERFSAQQFPDLHSELNLSSLELGDSALYFCASSVADLGSYNEQFFGPGTRLTVL.

This rearrangement joins TRBV23-1 to TRBJ1-5; weak D call: TRBD1 (6 bases). TRBV23-1 is an ORF, with its function uncertain. The CDR3 has 16 amino acids. The ends were cut back, 4 bases at V and 7 bases at J, with 20 bases in the middle. In DNA form, the CDR3 reads TGCGCCAGCAGTCGGATCGGGGGCCAGGAGGGACAGCCCCAGCATTTT. It yields the protein CASSRIGGQEGQPQHF.

The chain recombines TRBV5-1 with TRBJ2-7; 7 bases align to TRBD2. This CDR3 has 12 residues. CDR1 and CDR2 (germline): SGHRS, YFSETQ. V trimming: 0 bases; J trimming: 6 bases; junction bases outside the gene matches: 0. The CDR3 loop is CASSLERGEQYF. In DNA form, the CDR3 reads TGCGCCAGCAGCTTGGAGCGGGGCGAGCAGTACTTC.

This chain joins TRBV30 and TRBJ1-2; 8 nucleotides agree with TRBD1. Unmatched junction bases numbered 10, after V lost 2 bases and J lost 5 bases. This CDR3 is built from 15 residues. CDR1 is GTSNPN and CDR2 is SVGIG in the germline V gene (reference sequence). The CDR3 nucleotides read TGTGCCTGGAGTCCCACACAGGGGGATTGGTATGGCTACACCTTC. Translating gives CAWSPTQGDWYGYTF.

V is TRBV7-9 and J is TRBJ2-7; possible D gene TRBD2, 5 bases. Germline V lookup: CDR1 SEHNR, CDR2 FQNEAQ (reference sequence). V lost 5 bases and J lost 3, with 20 bases in between. This CDR3 comprises 16 residues. CDR3 amino acids: CASSPTAGERVYEQYF. Here the CDR3 DNA reads TGTGCCAGCAGCCCGACGGCCGGGGAAAGAGTCTACGAGCAGTACTTC.

The chain links TRBV5-5 to TRBJ1-1; D gene ambiguous. The CDR3 totals 14 residues. V lost 0 bases, J lost 0 bases, and 6 bases lay in between. Germline assignment: CDR1 SGHKS and CDR2 YYEKEE (reference sequence). The CDR3 here is CASSLERLNTEAFF. For the CDR3, the DNA is TGTGCCAGCAGCTTGGAAAGGCTGAACACTGAAGCTTTCTTT.

The chain combines TRBV27 with TRBJ1-1; D perhaps matches TRBD1 (5 bases). The CDR3 has 16 amino acids. V dropped 3 bases and J dropped 4 bases, with 18 bases sitting between them. From germline, CDR1 is MNHEY and CDR2 SMNVEV (reference sequence). CDR3 in amino acids: CASSLSQGFFFTEAFF. CDR3 sequence (DNA): TGTGCCAGCAGTTTGTCTCAGGGCTTCTTTTTCACTGAAGCTTTCTTT.

CDR3 in amino acids: CASSLSPGTANNEQFF. CDR3 nucleotides: TGTGCCAGCAGTTTATCCCCTGGGACAGCTAACAATGAGCAGTTCTTC. The chain couples TRBV27 to TRBJ2-1; 7 positions agree with TRBD1. CDR3 length: 16 amino acids. The junction had 7 bases not matched to a gene; V was cut back by 0 bases and J by 5 bases. Germline V gene sequence: CDR1 MNHEY, CDR2 SMNVEV (reference sequence).

The gene calls are TRBV19 and TRBJ2-7; 11 bases are a match to TRBD2. V lost 5 bases to trimming and J lost 2 bases; unmatched junction nucleotides: 5. Germline V lookup: CDR1 LNHDA, CDR2 SQIVND (reference sequence). The CDR3 has 15 residues. The chain's CDR3 is CASSPGLAVTYEQYF. In nucleotides, the CDR3 is TGTGCCAGTAGTCCGGGACTAGCGGTAACCTACGAGCAGTACTTC. The entire variable domain, with the rest obtained from reference TRBV19 and TRBJ2-7, is as follows: DGGITQSPKYLFRKEGQNVTLSCEQNLNHDAMYWYRQDPGQGLRLIYYSQIVNDFQKGDIAEGYSVSREKKESFPLTVTSAQKNPTAFYLCASSPGLAVTYEQYFGPGTRLTVT.

The chain carries TRBV10-2 and TRBJ2-1, with D unclear. Germline V gives CDR1 WSHSY, CDR2 SAAADI. The CDR3 covers 16 residues. V gave up 3 bases and J gave up 3 bases, with 15 bases separating them. CDR3 DNA sequence: TGCGCCAGCAGTGAAAGACCCAGTGCTCACTACAATGAGCAGTTCTTC. Translation: CASSERPSAHYNEQFF.

The genes are TRBV27 and TRBJ2-1; possible D gene TRBD1, 6 bases. Between the trimmed V and J ends, which lost 6 bases and 1 base, there was a span of 19 bases. The CDR3 has 17 amino acids. CDR1 and CDR2 from the germline V gene are MNHEY and SMNVEV (reference sequence). DNA of the CDR3: TGTGCCAGCAGGAAACAGGGTCCCTCACCATCCTACAATGAGCAGTTCTTC. Its protein is CASRKQGPSPSYNEQFF.